This TCR beta chain was observed in a study of T-cell memory formation after mild COVID-19. The wider study: Most TCR clusters belonged to a single donor.

Overall study findings and caveats: Second-wave clones reaching peak frequency on day 37 lacked confirmed SARS-CoV-2 specificity. Clones shrinking from day 15 to 85 showed even CD4/CD8 mixes; later expanders tilted CD4+.

This clonotype was recorded many times. What it binds is not known. Libraries for TCRalpha and TCRbeta carried sample barcodes and unique molecular identifiers via 5'RACE. TCRdb called the 5' RACE reads again in MiXCR, with one record for every CDR3 protein. The table records 15,000 to 20,000 distinct CDR3 sequences, around 25% of them present only once. This TCR came from a man between 18 and 35 years old who had mild COVID-19 (a few samples of this study predate the infection). Cell type and time point are not known. Source material: PBMCs or a T cell subset sorted from them (not recorded which).

This chain's CDR3 is CASSSTGGRDSYEQYV. The CDR3 nucleotides read TGTGCCAGCAGTTCCACGGGAGGTAGGGACTCCTACGAGCAGTACGTC. The chain combines TRBV6-5 with TRBJ2-7; 7 bases map to TRBD2. Losses at the gene ends were 4 bases for V and 0 bases for J; bases not matched to a gene: 9. This CDR3 is 16 amino acids long. Germline V CDR1 and CDR2: MNHEY, SVGAGI.